The 16 T cell receptor beta chains in this list originate from one sample, sequenced in a study of T cells in Graves' hyperthyroidism and ophthalmopathy (dated by TCRdb to about 2019). Library construction relied on multiplex PCR. The sequencer was an Illumina HiSeq 2000. Amplification of TCR beta CDR3 regions was carried out from RNA transcripts. For the first round of RT-PCR on the TCR CDR3, the HTBI primer set was used together with the Qiagen OneStep RT-PCR kit. TCRdb itself trimmed the public reads at Q25 with fastp, ran MiXCR and retained productive beta chains. Rows with one shared CDR3 protein collapse into an entry with the most common genes and DNA. Here the sample has about 300,000 distinct CDR3 sequences; under 30% occur a single time. About a quarter of the sample is taken by the ten largest. Sequenced material: blood. These receptors were obtained from a man between 40 and 49 years old with Graves' hyperthyroidism that later progressed to Graves' ophthalmopathy.

This clonotype was counted a few times. This chain joins TRBV30 and TRBJ2-5; maybe TRBD1 (6 bases). The CDR3 length is 13 residues. The V and J ends lost 3 bases and 7 bases respectively, with 15 bases between them. Germline-derived CDR1 and CDR2 are GTSNPN and SVGIG (reference sequence). The CDR3 here is CAWSGTPWGTQYF. The CDR3 region has the DNA TGTGCCTGGAGCGGGACACCGTGGGGGACCCAGTACTTC.

The rearrangement joins TRBV12-3 or TRBV12-4 to TRBJ2-5; 8 nucleotides match TRBD2. The CDR3 totals 18 residues. The V gene end was trimmed by 1 base and the J gene end by 0 bases; junction bases not matched to a gene: 10. The CDR3: CASSLGGVAGGYQETQYF. CDR3 sequence (DNA): TGTGCCAGCAGTTTAGGGGGTGTTGCGGGGGGCTACCAAGAGACCCAGTACTTC.

In this sample, this clonotype turned up many times. The V call is TRBV12-5, the J call TRBJ2-7, with D perhaps matching TRBD2 (5 bases). The CDR3 runs 15 residues. The V and J ends lost 9 bases and 1 base respectively, with 19 bases between them. Germline values: CDR1 LGHNT, CDR2 FRNRAP. Written as DNA, the CDR3 is TGTGCTAGCCGGATAGGCGTAGCGTTATCCTACGAGCAGTACTTC. Encoded protein: CASRIGVALSYEQYF. Using reference TRBV12-5 and TRBJ2-7 for the parts outside the CDR3, the full variable domain is DARVTQTPRHKVTEMGQEVTMRCQPILGHNTVFWYRQTMMQGLELLAYFRNRAPLDDSGMPKDRFSAEMPDATLATLKIQPSEPRDSAVYFCASRIGVALSYEQYFGPGTRLTVT.

This chain links TRBV5-1 with TRBJ2-2; D is possibly TRBD1 (5 bases). Germline V gene lookup returns CDR1 SGHRS and CDR2 YFSETQ. This CDR3 contains 19 residues. The V gene lost 2 bases and the J gene lost 0 bases, with 20 bases spanning the gap. The DNA for the CDR3 is TGCGCCAGCAGCTTTTATTTGTACAGGTTAACATCGAACACCGGGGAGCTGTTTTTT. Protein: CASSFYLYRLTSNTGELFF.

This clonotype was detected once. The rearrangement uses TRBV6-1 and TRBJ1-5; no clear D. Germline values: CDR1 MNHNS, CDR2 SASEGT. There are 12 residues in the CDR3. V lost 7 bases and J lost 4, with 8 bases in between. Here the CDR3 DNA reads TGTGCCAGCATGAGCAAAAATCAGCCCCAGCATTTT. This sequence encodes CASMSKNQPQHF.

This clonotype occurred many times. The CDR3 here is CSANPGLAGTYEQYF. The DNA of the CDR3 is TGCAGTGCTAACCCAGGACTAGCGGGAACCTACGAGCAGTACTTC. The rearrangement links TRBV20-1 to TRBJ2-7, with 12 bases lining up with TRBD2. The CDR3 is 15 amino acids. V was pared by 4 bases and J by 2 bases, with 6 bases of the junction left unmatched. The germline gives CDR1 DFQATT, CDR2 SNEGSKA (reference sequence).

This clonotype has more than one count but fewer than ten. V gene TRBV20-1 combines with J gene TRBJ2-7; 10 bases map to TRBD1. The CDR3 spans 15 residues. Germline V lookup: CDR1 DFQATT, CDR2 SNEGSKA (reference sequence). V lost 1 base and J lost 3; bases outside the gene matches: 6. The CDR3: CSARVDGQGGYEQYF. CDR3 in DNA: TGCAGTGCTAGAGTTGATGGACAGGGGGGCTACGAGCAGTACTTC.

This clonotype appeared many times. The rearrangement joins TRBV4-1 to TRBJ2-7; D possibly corresponds to TRBD1 (5 bases). This CDR3 has 14 residues. V was clipped by 1 base and J by 3 bases, with 10 bases between them. Germline assignment: CDR1 MGHRA and CDR2 YSYEKL. The CDR3 region has the DNA TGCGCCAGCAGCCAAGTTTCACAGGTCTACGAGCAGTACTTC. Translated: CASSQVSQVYEQYF.

This chain links TRBV6-4 with TRBJ1-1; D unclear. The CDR3 consists of 14 residues. V lost 6 bases to trimming and J lost 1 base, with 12 bases between them. Per germline, CDR1 MRHNA and CDR2 SNTAGT. DNA for the CDR3: TGTGCCAGCAGGGATACAGATACGAACACTGAAGCTTTCTTT. It specifies CASRDTDTNTEAFF.

This clonotype appeared many times. The chain couples TRBV2 to TRBJ2-7; D possibly corresponds to TRBD2 (5 bases). The CDR3 is 15 residues long. CDR1 and CDR2 from the germline V gene are SNHLY and FYNNEI. With 9 bases removed from V and 4 bases from J, the gap between germline ends came to 22 bases. In DNA, the CDR3 is TGTGCCAGTACGCCCTCCCTTGGTAGCGCATACGAGCAGTACTTC. Residues: CASTPSLGSAYEQYF. The full variable domain, in which reference TRBV2 and TRBJ2-7 provide the parts outside the CDR3, is EPEVTQTPSHQVTQMGQEVILRCVPISNHLYFYWYRQILGQKVEFLVSFYNNEISEKSEIFDDQFSVERPDGSNFTLKIRSTKLEDSAMYFCASTPSLGSAYEQYFGPGTRLTVT.

This clonotype was seen ten or more times. This sequence joins TRBV9 and TRBJ1-1, with D possibly being TRBD1 (6 bases). The CDR3 has 15 amino acids. The V end was cut by 3 bases, the J end by 0 bases, with 12 bases between. Germline V gives CDR1 SGDLS, CDR2 YYNGEE. CDR3 in DNA: TGTGCCAGCAGCGCCGGACAGCCCATGAACACTGAAGCTTTCTTT. Translated, it gives CASSAGQPMNTEAFF.

The sample holds one count of this clonotype. The J gene is TRBJ2-5, the V gene TRBV5-1, with 10 bases lining up with TRBD1. Per germline, CDR1 SGHRS and CDR2 YFSETQ. The CDR3 runs 14 residues. With 3 bases clipped from V and 5 bases from J, the junction kept 4 bases outside the gene matches. Here the CDR3 reads CASSSGQGMETQYF. The CDR3, as DNA: TGCGCCAGCAGCTCGGGACAGGGGATGGAGACCCAGTACTTC.

This clonotype was counted at least ten times. V is TRBV15 and J is TRBJ1-5, with TRBD1 matching over 10 bases. Germline V CDR1 and CDR2: LNHNV, YYDKDF (reference sequence). CDR3 length: 15 amino acids. The ends lost 8 bases at V and 2 bases at J; junction bases unmatched: 6. CDR3 in amino acids: CATGRTGGRNQPQHF. The CDR3 DNA is TGTGCCACCGGTCGGACAGGGGGGCGCAATCAGCCCCAGCATTTT.

The CDR3 here is CASSPTPGSRRGGYTF. The DNA for the CDR3 is TGTGCCAGCTCCCCTACACCGGGGTCCAGGCGCGGTGGCTACACCTTC. V is TRBV12-3 or TRBV12-4 and J is TRBJ1-2; D not certain. Between the trimmed V and J ends, which lost 8 bases and 7 bases, there was a span of 26 bases. The CDR3 spans 16 residues.

This rearrangement joins TRBV7-8 to TRBJ2-2; D is perhaps TRBD2 (5 bases). This CDR3 contains 17 residues. The germline V and J ends were trimmed by 3 bases and 5 bases, with 19 bases remaining between them. Germline lookup yields CDR1 SGHVS and CDR2 FQNEAQ. The CDR3 loop reads CASSFLPAGEGTGELFF. The CDR3, as DNA: TGTGCCAGCAGCTTCCTCCCAGCCGGGGAAGGTACCGGGGAGCTGTTTTTT.

This rearrangement joins TRBV6-2 or TRBV6-3 to TRBJ1-1; D unclear. Germline V CDR1 and CDR2: MNHEY, SVGEGT. V was shortened by 4 bases and J by 5 bases, with 14 bases between the two germline ends. The CDR3 length is 14 residues. The DNA of the CDR3 is TGTGCCAGCAGTTGGACGGACCCGGGAACTGAAGCTTTCTTT. Encoded protein: CASSWTDPGTEAFF.